These 17 T cell receptor beta chains came from one sample sequenced in a study of control samples from healthy donors and cancer patients. The data were produced by immunoSEQ multiplex PCR, yet TCRdb's version contains in-frame clones alone and is incomplete. The table lists about 34,000 clones, 70% to 90% of them singletons, with approximately 1.5% in the top ten. Sequencing was performed on PBMCs. The receptors shown here come from a woman in her thirties or forties with lung cancer.

This clone has only a few counts. The identical CDR3 is also encoded by other nucleotide sequences in the sample. The chain has TRBV6-5 and TRBJ2-5; D gene uncertain. The CDR3 runs 13 residues. Deletions cut 6 bases from V and 5 bases from J, with 13 bases between. Germline V gives CDR1 MNHEY, CDR2 SVGAGI. The CDR3 loop reads CASRPGVWETQYF. In nucleotides, the CDR3 is TGTGCCAGCAGACCCGGAGTATGGGAGACCCAGTACTTC.

The chain combines TRBV7-3 with TRBJ2-5; D perhaps matches TRBD1 (6 bases). The CDR3 runs to 14 residues. The V gene's germline CDR1 is SGHTA and CDR2 FQGTGA. V was shortened by 1 base and J by 2 bases, with 8 bases between the two germline ends. CDR3 residues: CASSLIGQQETQYF. The DNA of the CDR3 is TGTGCCAGCAGCTTAATCGGACAGCAAGAGACCCAGTACTTC.

The chain has TRBV6-2 or TRBV6-3 and TRBJ2-7; 13 positions agree with TRBD2. The germline gives CDR1 MNHEY, CDR2 SVGEGT. J lost 2 bases, V lost 0 bases, and 4 bases had no gene match. This CDR3 contains 17 residues. The CDR3: CASSYSATSGGAYEQYF. The CDR3 region has the DNA TGTGCCAGCAGTTACTCCGCCACTAGCGGGGGGGCCTACGAGCAGTACTTC.

In its sample, this clone was seen a few times. The chain joins TRBV19 to TRBJ2-7; weak D call: TRBD1 (6 bases). V lost 1 base and J lost 2, with 12 bases in between. Germline-derived CDR1 and CDR2 are LNHDA and SQIVND (reference sequence). The CDR3 is made up of 15 amino acids. CDR3 protein: CASSIVRDTAYEQYF. The CDR3 nucleotides read TGTGCCAGTAGTATAGTTAGGGACACTGCCTACGAGCAGTACTTC.

This chain uses TRBV30 with TRBJ1-1, with D perhaps matching TRBD1 (5 bases). This CDR3 has 14 residues. In germline, CDR1 is GTSNPN, CDR2 SVGIG (reference sequence). Trimming pared 7 bases from V and 2 bases from J, leaving 17 bases between. In nucleotides, the CDR3 is TGTGCCTTGATTACCGGGACGGACAACACTGAAGCTTTCTTT. It specifies CALITGTDNTEAFF.

This rearrangement joins TRBV7-2 to TRBJ2-2; D might be TRBD1 (5 bases). This CDR3 contains 16 residues. From germline, CDR1 is SGHTA and CDR2 FQGNSA. V lost 2 bases to trimming and J lost 0 bases, with 10 bases between them. CDR3: CASSLRDRSNTGELFF. For the CDR3, the DNA is TGTGCCAGCAGCTTACGTGACAGATCGAACACCGGGGAGCTGTTTTTT.

The chain couples TRBV6-5 to TRBJ1-2; no firm D call. Germline V gene sequence: CDR1 MNHEY, CDR2 SVGAGI. Trimming pared 5 bases from V and 5 bases from J, leaving 9 bases between. The CDR3 runs 12 residues. CDR3 sequence reads: CASSTQNYGYTF. The CDR3 DNA sequence: TGTGCCAGCAGTACGCAGAATTATGGCTACACCTTC.

This clone was observed a single time. This chain joins TRBV25-1 and TRBJ2-7; 7 nucleotides match TRBD1. Germline CDR1 is MGHDK and CDR2 is SYGVNS. Trimming at V came to 6 bases and at J to 3 bases, leaving 8 bases not matched to a gene. The CDR3 spans 14 residues. As DNA, the CDR3 is TGTGCCAGCAGCGTGACAGGGTTAAACTACGAGCAGTACTTC. Amino acids: CASSVTGLNYEQYF.

The chain links TRBV28 to TRBJ2-5, with D maybe TRBD1 (6 bases). Trimming pared 5 bases from V and 5 bases from J, leaving 15 bases between. Germline V lookup: CDR1 MDHEN, CDR2 SYDVKM. The CDR3 loop spans 14 amino acids. In DNA, the CDR3 is TGTGCCAGCAGTGATATTACAGGGAGTGAGACCCAGTACTTC. Encoded protein: CASSDITGSETQYF.

The rearrangement joins TRBV4-1 to TRBJ1-3; D might be TRBD1 (6 bases). V was shortened by 3 bases and J by 4 bases, with 19 bases between the two germline ends. The CDR3 spans 17 residues. Looked up from germline, CDR1 is MGHRA and CDR2 is YSYEKL. The CDR3: CASSHSSGRGLGNTIYF. Here the CDR3 DNA reads TGCGCCAGCAGCCATTCGTCCGGTCGGGGGCTCGGAAACACCATATATTTT.

The rearrangement links TRBV6-5 to TRBJ1-2; D is perhaps TRBD1 (6 bases). Looked up from germline, CDR1 is MNHEY and CDR2 is SVGAGI. The CDR3 runs 13 residues. The V gene lost 6 bases and the J gene lost 7 bases, with 15 bases spanning the gap. In nucleotides, the CDR3 is TGTGCCAGCAGGCGGACAGCCCCTGGTGGCTACACCTTC. Translated, it gives CASRRTAPGGYTF.

The chain is built from TRBV7-2 and TRBJ2-1, with TRBD2 identical over 8 bases. Germline CDR1 reads SGHTA; CDR2 reads FQGNSA. The V gene end was trimmed by 5 bases and the J gene end by 4 bases; junction bases not matched to a gene: 13. The CDR3 consists of 17 residues. This chain's CDR3 is CASSLNPAGASYNEQFF. CDR3 nucleotides: TGTGCCAGCAGCCTTAACCCAGCGGGGGCATCTTACAATGAGCAGTTCTTC.

The rearrangement joins TRBV6-5 to TRBJ2-2, with 10 positions matching TRBD1. Looked up from germline, CDR1 is MNHEY and CDR2 is SVGAGI. This CDR3 is 16 amino acids long. The junction had 1 base not matched to a gene; V was cut back by 0 bases and J by 3 bases. The CDR3 region is CASSYSGTGDTGELFF. CDR3 DNA sequence: TGTGCCAGCAGTTACTCCGGGACAGGGGACACCGGGGAGCTGTTTTTT.

The chain couples TRBV5-1 to TRBJ2-7; 10 nucleotides agree with TRBD1. V lost 4 bases to trimming and J lost 1 base; unmatched junction nucleotides: 5. Germline assignment: CDR1 SGHRS and CDR2 YFSETQ. The CDR3 totals 15 residues. As DNA, the CDR3 is TGCGCCAGCAGCGCGGGGGGACAGGGGTCCTACGAGCAGTACTTC. Amino acid sequence: CASSAGGQGSYEQYF.

J is TRBJ1-4 and V is TRBV19, with D maybe TRBD1 (5 bases). V was trimmed by 6 bases and J by 7 bases, leaving 18 bases between them. Germline V gene lookup returns CDR1 LNHDA and CDR2 SQIVND (reference sequence). The CDR3 loop spans 15 amino acids. This chain's CDR3 is CASSRGWGLGEKLFF. The CDR3 coding sequence is TGTGCCAGTAGCCGGGGGTGGGGACTTGGTGAAAAACTGTTTTTT.

The rearrangement links TRBV4-1 to TRBJ1-1; 7 nucleotides agree with TRBD1. CDR3 length: 15 amino acids. CDR1 and CDR2 from the germline V gene are MGHRA and YSYEKL. With 4 bases clipped from V and 3 bases from J, the junction kept 8 bases outside the gene matches. The DNA of the CDR3 is TGCGCCAGCAGCCGACGGGACAGCTTTCACACTGAAGCTTTCTTT. It is translated as CASSRRDSFHTEAFF.

This chain connects TRBV6-5 to TRBJ2-5; D is tentatively TRBD1 or TRBD2 (7 bases each). V lost 2 bases, J lost 5 bases, and 15 bases lay in between. From germline, CDR1 is MNHEY and CDR2 SVGAGI. CDR3 length: 15 residues. The CDR3 DNA follows: TGTGCCAGCAGTTACGGGCAGGGGGGGAAGGAGACCCAGTACTTC. Protein: CASSYGQGGKETQYF.